One and the same sample provided the 9 T cell receptor beta chains below, sequenced in a study of blood T cell repertoires in COVID-19. Only in-frame clones appear in the TCRdb table, and some are missing; sequencing was by immunoSEQ multiplex PCR. The sample includes 150,000 or so clones, about 75% of them seen just once. Sequencing was performed on PBMCs or T cells enriched from blood (not recorded which). The receptors derive from a woman aged 50 to 60 who had recovered from COVID-19.

The sample holds a few counts of this clone. The chain employs TRBV10-1 and TRBJ2-5; D is unclear. CDR1 WNHNN and CDR2 SYGVQD come from the germline V gene (reference sequence). The CDR3 spans 15 residues. V was pared by 2 bases and J by 0 bases, with 10 bases between. CDR3 residues: CASSESGRYQETQYF. As DNA, the CDR3 is TGCGCCAGCAGTGAGAGTGGCCGTTACCAAGAGACCCAGTACTTC.

The chain links TRBV25-1 to TRBJ1-2; D is perhaps TRBD1 (6 bases). CDR1 is MGHDK and CDR2 is SYGVNS in the germline V gene. V lost 3 bases to trimming and J lost 0 bases, with 11 bases between them. The CDR3 consists of 15 residues. As DNA, the CDR3 is TGTGCCAGCAGTGACCCGGACAGTCCTAACTATGGCTACACCTTC. Amino acid sequence: CASSDPDSPNYGYTF.

The chain carries TRBV13 and TRBJ2-7, with D uncertain. The germline V gene has CDR1 PRHDT and CDR2 FYEKMQ (reference sequence). Trimming took off 1 base at V and 0 bases at J, with 10 bases between the two ends. This CDR3 contains 15 residues. Here the CDR3 reads CASSLAQASSYEQYF. The CDR3 DNA reads as TGTGCCAGCAGCTTAGCGCAGGCGAGCTCCTACGAGCAGTACTTC. Based on the CDR3 plus reference TRBV13 and TRBJ2-7, the full variable domain is AAGVIQSPRHLIKEKRETATLKCYPIPRHDTVYWYQQGPGQDPQFLISFYEKMQSDKGSIPDRFSAQQFSDYHSELNMSSLELGDSALYFCASSLAQASSYEQYFGPGTRLTVT.

About this clone itself: Different DNA sequences within this sample yield the same CDR3. This rearrangement joins TRBV7-9 to TRBJ1-4, with D tentatively TRBD1 (5 bases). This CDR3 region has 15 residues. Germline CDR1 reads SEHNR; CDR2 reads FQNEAQ (reference sequence). The V end lost 5 bases, the J end lost 0 bases, and 10 bases lay between the germline ends. DNA of the CDR3: TGTGCCAGCAGCCCAACGGGGGCAACTAATGAAAAACTGTTTTTT. Translated, it gives CASSPTGATNEKLFF. The full variable domain, in which reference TRBV7-9 and TRBJ1-4 provide the parts outside the CDR3, is DTGVSQNPRHKITKRGQNVTFRCDPISEHNRLYWYRQTLGQGPEFLTYFQNEAQLEKSRLLSDRFSAERPKGSFSTLEIQRTEQGDSAMYLCASSPTGATNEKLFFGSGTQLSVL.

A single count supports this clone. The chain carries TRBV7-9 and TRBJ1-2, with 8 nucleotides matching TRBD1. The CDR3 length is 13 residues. V was pared by 5 bases and J by 7 bases, with 6 bases of the junction left unmatched. Germline V lookup: CDR1 SEHNR, CDR2 FQNEAQ (reference sequence). CDR3: CASSPGQAFGYTF. CDR3 coding DNA: TGTGCCAGCAGCCCGGGACAGGCTTTTGGCTACACCTTC. The variable domain in full, with the rest retrieved from reference TRBV7-9 and TRBJ1-2, is DTGVSQNPRHKITKRGQNVTFRCDPISEHNRLYWYRQTLGQGPEFLTYFQNEAQLEKSRLLSDRFSAERPKGSFSTLEIQRTEQGDSAMYLCASSPGQAFGYTFGSGTRLTVV.

This clone has a handful of counts. The chain carries TRBV29-1 and TRBJ1-3; no reliable D call. CDR3 length: 13 residues. Germline-derived CDR1 and CDR2 are SQVTM and ANQGSEA. The V and J ends lost 5 bases and 0 bases respectively, with 8 bases between them. Here the CDR3 DNA reads TGCAGCGTTTTTCACGGCTCTGGAAACACCATATATTTT. It specifies CSVFHGSGNTIYF. Full variable domain (outside the CDR3, taken from reference TRBV29-1 and TRBJ1-3): SAVISQKPSRDICQRGTSLTIQCQVDSQVTMMFWYRQQPGQSLTLIATANQGSEATYESGFVIDKFPISRPNLTFSTLTVSNMSPEDSSIYLCSVFHGSGNTIYFGEGSWLTVV.

This clone appeared a single time. The sample carries other DNA sequences with the same CDR3. The chain links TRBV27 to TRBJ2-7, with 11 positions matching TRBD1. There are 15 residues in the CDR3. Germline V lookup: CDR1 MNHEY, CDR2 SMNVEV (reference sequence). Trimming cost V 4 bases and J 6 bases; bases outside gene matches: 8. In DNA, the CDR3 is TGTGCCAGCAGTTCGCCGGGACAGGGGGTGATCGAGCAGTACTTC. This sequence encodes CASSSPGQGVIEQYF.

There are many counts of this clone. J is TRBJ1-2 and V is TRBV27, with 9 bases aligning to TRBD1. The length of the CDR3 is 12 residues. J was trimmed by 6 bases and V by 7 bases; bases with no gene match: 3. Per germline, CDR1 MNHEY and CDR2 SMNVEV (reference sequence). CDR3 sequence reads: CASKTGGHGYTF. In DNA form, the CDR3 reads TGTGCCAGCAAGACAGGGGGACATGGCTACACCTTC.

The J gene is TRBJ2-7, the V gene TRBV2; 9 nucleotides align to TRBD2. Germline V gene lookup returns CDR1 SNHLY and CDR2 FYNNEI. The ends lost 4 bases at V and 4 bases at J; junction bases unmatched: 8. CDR3 length: 15 amino acids. In DNA form, the CDR3 reads TGTGCCAGCAGTGCGGCTAGCGGGACCAAATACGAGCAGTACTTC. It encodes CASSAASGTKYEQYF.